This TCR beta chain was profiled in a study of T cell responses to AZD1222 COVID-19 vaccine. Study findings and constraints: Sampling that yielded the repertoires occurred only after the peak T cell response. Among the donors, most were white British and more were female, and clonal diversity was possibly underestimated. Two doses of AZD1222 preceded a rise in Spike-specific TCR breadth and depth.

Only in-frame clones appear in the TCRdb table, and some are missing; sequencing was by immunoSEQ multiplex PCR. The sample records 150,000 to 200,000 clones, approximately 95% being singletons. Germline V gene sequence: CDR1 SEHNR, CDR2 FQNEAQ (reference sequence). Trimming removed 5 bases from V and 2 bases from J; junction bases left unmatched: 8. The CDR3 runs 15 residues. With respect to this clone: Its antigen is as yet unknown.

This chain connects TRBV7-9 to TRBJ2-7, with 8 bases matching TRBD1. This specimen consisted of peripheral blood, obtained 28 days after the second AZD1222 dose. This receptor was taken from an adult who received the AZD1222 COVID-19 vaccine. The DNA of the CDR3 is TGTGCCAGCAGCCAACCGGGACAGGATCCCTACGAGCAGTACTTC. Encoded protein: CASSQPGQDPYEQYF.